This T cell receptor beta chain was retrieved from a study of cytomegalovirus exposure and HLA in healthy donors. The primer mix had 60 Vbeta and 13 Jbeta primers. Per the study methods: Approximately 11 million shared chains were among 80 million or so unique TCR beta chains counted in a later analysis. The method was immunoSEQ multiplex PCR; TCRdb's version includes in-frame clones alone and lacks a portion of them. V and J calls and clone size are those listed in that table; D and trimming were worked out from the DNA. The table records about 150,000 clones, nearly 80% of them present only once. This clone was seen a few times. Germline CDR1 reads SEHNR; CDR2 reads FQNEAQ (reference sequence). The CDR3 totals 19 residues. V gave up 5 bases and J gave up 0 bases; unmatched junction bases: 16.

The V gene is TRBV7-9, the J gene TRBJ2-1; 7 bases fit TRBD1. Sequenced: PBMCs. This sequence was found in a woman between 40 and 55 years old in good health and CMV-seronegative. The CDR3 here is CASSPRDSTTISSYNEQFF. CDR3 bases: TGTGCCAGCAGCCCCCGGGACAGCACTACGATAAGCTCCTACAATGAGCAGTTCTTC.